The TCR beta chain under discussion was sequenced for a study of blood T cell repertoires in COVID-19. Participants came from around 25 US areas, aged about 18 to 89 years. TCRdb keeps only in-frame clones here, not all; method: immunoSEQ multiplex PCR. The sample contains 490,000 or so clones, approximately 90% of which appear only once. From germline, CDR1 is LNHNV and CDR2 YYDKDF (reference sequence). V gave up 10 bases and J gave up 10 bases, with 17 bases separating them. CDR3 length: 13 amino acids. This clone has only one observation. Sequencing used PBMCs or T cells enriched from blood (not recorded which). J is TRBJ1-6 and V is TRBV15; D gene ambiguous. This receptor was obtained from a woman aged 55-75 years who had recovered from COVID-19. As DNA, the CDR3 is TGTGCCATCCCTAGAGATAATGGGTCACCCCTCCACTTT. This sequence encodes CAIPRDNGSPLHF.